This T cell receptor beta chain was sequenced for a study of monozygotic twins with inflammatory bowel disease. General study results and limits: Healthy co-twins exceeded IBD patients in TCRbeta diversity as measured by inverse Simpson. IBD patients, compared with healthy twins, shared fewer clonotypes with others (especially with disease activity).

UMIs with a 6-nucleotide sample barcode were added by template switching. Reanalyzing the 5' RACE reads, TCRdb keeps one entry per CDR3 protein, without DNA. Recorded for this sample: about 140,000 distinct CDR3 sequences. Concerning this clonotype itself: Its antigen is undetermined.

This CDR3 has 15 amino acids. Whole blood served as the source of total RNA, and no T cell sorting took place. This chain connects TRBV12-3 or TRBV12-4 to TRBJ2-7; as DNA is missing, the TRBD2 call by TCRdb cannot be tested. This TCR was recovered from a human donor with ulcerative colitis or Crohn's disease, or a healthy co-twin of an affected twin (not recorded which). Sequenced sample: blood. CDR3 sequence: CASSLPRGSSYEQYF.